This entry features one TCR beta chain sequence. CDR3 length equals 12 residues. Germline-derived CDR1 and CDR2 are MNHNY and SVGAGI (reference sequence). This specimen comes from a study of blood T cell repertoires in COVID-19. Study details: Samples representing acute and convalescent COVID-19 were sourced from the United States, Italy and Spain. From T cells, B-cell-depleted T cells, or PBMCs came the material, which was cDNA or gDNA.

How the authors handled the data: It was from reference gene primer amplification that nucleated cell counts were estimated. Profiled with immunoSEQ multiplex PCR; TCRdb holds only in-frame clones, not every one. V, J and clone size were drawn from that table, and D and trimming were deduced from the DNA. This table has about 24,000 clones, around 86% appearing once. The receptor's source is a man aged 50 to 59 with active COVID-19. The material sequenced was peripheral blood. V is TRBV6-6 and J is TRBJ2-6, with D tentatively TRBD2 (5 bases). CDR3 nucleotide sequence: TGTGTCACCAGACCTTTCGAGGGCGTCCTGACTTTC. It encodes CVTRPFEGVLTF.